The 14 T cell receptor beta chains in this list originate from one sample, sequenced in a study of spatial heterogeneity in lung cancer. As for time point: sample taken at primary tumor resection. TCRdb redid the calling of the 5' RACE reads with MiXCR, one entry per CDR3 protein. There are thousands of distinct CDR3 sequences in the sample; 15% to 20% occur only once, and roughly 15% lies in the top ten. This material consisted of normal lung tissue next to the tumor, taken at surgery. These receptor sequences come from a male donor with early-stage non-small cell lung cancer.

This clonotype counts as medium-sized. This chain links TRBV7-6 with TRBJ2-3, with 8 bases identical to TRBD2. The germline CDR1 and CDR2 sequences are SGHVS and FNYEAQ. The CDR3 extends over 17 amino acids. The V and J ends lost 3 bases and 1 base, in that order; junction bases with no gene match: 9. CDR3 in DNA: TGTGCCAGCAGCTTGGGTCTAGCGGGCGGAGGCACAGATACGCAGTATTTT. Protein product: CASSLGLAGGGTDTQYF.

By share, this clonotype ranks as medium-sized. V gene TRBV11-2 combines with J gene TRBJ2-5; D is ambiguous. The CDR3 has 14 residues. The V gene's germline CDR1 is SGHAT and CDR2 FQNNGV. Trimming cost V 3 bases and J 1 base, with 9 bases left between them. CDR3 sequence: CASSFPFPQETQYF. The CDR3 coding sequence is TGTGCCAGCAGCTTCCCCTTTCCCCAAGAGACCCAGTACTTC.

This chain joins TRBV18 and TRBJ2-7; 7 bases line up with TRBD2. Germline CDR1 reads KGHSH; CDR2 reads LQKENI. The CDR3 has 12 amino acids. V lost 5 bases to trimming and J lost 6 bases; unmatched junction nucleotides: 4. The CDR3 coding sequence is TGTGCCAGCTCAGCGGGAGTGCGCGAGCAGTACTTC. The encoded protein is CASSAGVREQYF. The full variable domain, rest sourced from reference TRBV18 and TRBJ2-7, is NAGVMQNPRHLVRRRGQEARLRCSPMKGHSHVYWYRQLPEEGLKFMVYLQKENIIDESGMPKERFSAEFPKEGPSILRIQQVVRGDSAAYFCASSAGVREQYFGPGTRLTVT.

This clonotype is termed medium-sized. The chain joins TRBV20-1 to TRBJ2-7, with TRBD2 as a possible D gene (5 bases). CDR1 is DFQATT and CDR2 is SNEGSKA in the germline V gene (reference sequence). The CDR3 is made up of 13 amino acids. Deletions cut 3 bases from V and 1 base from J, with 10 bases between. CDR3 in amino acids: CSARFGGSYEQYF. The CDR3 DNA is TGCAGTGCTAGGTTTGGCGGGTCCTACGAGCAGTACTTC.

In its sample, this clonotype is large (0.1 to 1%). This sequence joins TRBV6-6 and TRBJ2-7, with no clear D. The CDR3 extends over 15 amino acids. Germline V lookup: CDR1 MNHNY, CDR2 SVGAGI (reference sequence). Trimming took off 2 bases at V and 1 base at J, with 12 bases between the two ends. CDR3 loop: CASSYKKDLSYEQYF. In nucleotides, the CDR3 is TGTGCCAGCAGTTACAAGAAAGATTTATCCTACGAGCAGTACTTC.

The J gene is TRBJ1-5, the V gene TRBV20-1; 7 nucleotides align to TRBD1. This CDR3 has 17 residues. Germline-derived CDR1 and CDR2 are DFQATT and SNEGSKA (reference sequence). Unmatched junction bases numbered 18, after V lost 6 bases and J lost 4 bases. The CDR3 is CSAPVRGGRGGNQPQHF. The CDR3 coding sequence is TGCAGTGCCCCTGTGAGGGGTGGCAGGGGGGGAAATCAGCCCCAGCATTTT.

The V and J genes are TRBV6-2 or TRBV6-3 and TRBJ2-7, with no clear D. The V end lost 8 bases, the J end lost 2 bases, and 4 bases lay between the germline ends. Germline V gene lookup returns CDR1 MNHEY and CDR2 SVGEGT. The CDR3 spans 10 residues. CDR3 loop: CASGAYEQYF. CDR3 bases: TGTGCCAGCGGGGCCTACGAGCAGTACTTC.

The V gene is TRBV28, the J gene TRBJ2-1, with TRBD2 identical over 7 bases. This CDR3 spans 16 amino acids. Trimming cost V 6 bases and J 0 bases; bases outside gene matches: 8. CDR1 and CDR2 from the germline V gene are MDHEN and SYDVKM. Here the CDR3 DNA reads TGTGCCAGCAGCCGACGGGGCGGGAGCTCCTACAATGAGCAGTTCTTC. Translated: CASSRRGGSSYNEQFF.

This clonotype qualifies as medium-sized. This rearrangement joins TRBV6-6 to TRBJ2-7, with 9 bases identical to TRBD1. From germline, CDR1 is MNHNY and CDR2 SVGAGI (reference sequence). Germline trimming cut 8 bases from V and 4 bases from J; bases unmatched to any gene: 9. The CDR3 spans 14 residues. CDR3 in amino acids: CASQARQGVYEQYF. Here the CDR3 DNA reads TGTGCCAGCCAAGCAAGACAGGGGGTATACGAGCAGTACTTC.

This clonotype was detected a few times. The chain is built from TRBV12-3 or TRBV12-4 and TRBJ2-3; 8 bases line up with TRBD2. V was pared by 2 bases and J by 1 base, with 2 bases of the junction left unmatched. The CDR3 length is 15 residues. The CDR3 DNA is TGTGCCAGCAGTTTAACGACTAGCGGCACAGATACGCAGTATTTT. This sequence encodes CASSLTTSGTDTQYF.

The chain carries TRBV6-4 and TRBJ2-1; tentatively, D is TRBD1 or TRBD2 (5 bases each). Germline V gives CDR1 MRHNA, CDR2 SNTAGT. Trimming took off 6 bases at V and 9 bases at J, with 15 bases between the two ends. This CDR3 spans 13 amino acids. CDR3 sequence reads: CASSQAPGGEQFF. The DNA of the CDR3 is TGTGCCAGCAGCCAAGCCCCTGGGGGTGAGCAGTTCTTC.

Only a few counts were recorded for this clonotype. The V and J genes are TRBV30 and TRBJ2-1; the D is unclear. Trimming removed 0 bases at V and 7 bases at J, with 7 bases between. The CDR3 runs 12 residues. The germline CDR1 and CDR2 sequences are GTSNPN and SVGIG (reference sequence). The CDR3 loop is CAWSVNGNEQFF. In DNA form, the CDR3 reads TGTGCCTGGAGTGTTAACGGGAATGAGCAGTTCTTC.

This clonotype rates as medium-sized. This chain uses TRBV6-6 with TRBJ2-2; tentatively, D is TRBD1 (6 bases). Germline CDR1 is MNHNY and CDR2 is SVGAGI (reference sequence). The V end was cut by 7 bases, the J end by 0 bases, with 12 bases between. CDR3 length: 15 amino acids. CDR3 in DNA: TGTGCCAGCACTACCGGACAGACGAACACCGGGGAGCTGTTTTTT. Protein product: CASTTGQTNTGELFF.

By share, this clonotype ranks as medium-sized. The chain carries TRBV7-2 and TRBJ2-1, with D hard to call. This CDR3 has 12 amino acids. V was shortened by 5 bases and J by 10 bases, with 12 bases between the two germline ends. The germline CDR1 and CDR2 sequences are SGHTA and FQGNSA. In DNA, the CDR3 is TGTGCCAGCAGCCCAGCCGATTGGGAGCAGTTCTTC. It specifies CASSPADWEQFF.